The present entry profiles one T cell receptor beta chain with its context. What it binds is not known. The sample belongs to a study of shared clonotypes between healthy human individuals. Whole-study context: Three plates were used per donor for CD4 naive, three for CD4 memory, two for CD8 naive and one for CD8 memory. Findings and limits, study-wide: Represented diversity (both genetic and exposure-history) was limited by the small number of donors.

It was into CD45RA+ naive and CD45RA-negative memory subsets that the CD4+ cells were split. Around 32,000 T cell genomes, or around 180 ng DNA, went into the sorted-subset replicate PCRs. TCRdb keeps only in-frame clones here, not all; method: immunoSEQ multiplex PCR. Altogether about 2.4 million clones are present, 93% being singletons, with the ten largest covering roughly 0.39%. This CDR3 has 16 residues. The V and J ends lost 6 bases and 5 bases respectively, with 20 bases between them. CDR1 is MDHEN, CDR2 SYDVKM, per germline. This rearrangement joins TRBV28 to TRBJ2-4, with D possibly TRBD2 on 5 matching bases. The TCR sequence derives from a man between 18 and 29 years old in good health. Some clones in this sample may be carry-over from other donors' samples. Material for sequencing was naive CD4+ T cells from PBMCs. Stated subset: CD45RA+ positively selected. In DNA form, the CDR3 reads TGTGCCAGCAGATTCGGATCGGAGACTATCCAAAACATTCAGTACTTC. It yields the protein CASRFGSETIQNIQYF. Looking up the rest from reference TRBV28 and TRBJ2-4 gives the full variable domain: DVKVTQSSRYLVKRTGEKVFLECVQDMDHENMFWYRQDPGLGLRLIYFSYDVKMKEKGDIPEGYSVSREKKERFSLILESASTNQTSMYLCASRFGSETIQNIQYFGAGTRLSVL.